The entry below describes one T cell receptor beta chain. The target antigen is unknown. These data come from a study of cytomegalovirus exposure and HLA in healthy donors. Study-level findings and limits: Most TCR sequences were rare, but some public TCRs occurred in many donors.

Use of 60 Vbeta and 13 Jbeta primers characterized the PCR. The method was immunoSEQ multiplex PCR; TCRdb's version includes in-frame clones alone and lacks a portion of them. The data contain about 200,000 clones, approximately 11% of them singletons. V was cut by 7 bases and J by 10 bases, with 15 bases left in between. The CDR3 totals 11 residues. In germline, CDR1 is DFQATT, CDR2 SNEGSKA (reference sequence). Specimen: PBMCs. The chain couples TRBV20-1 to TRBJ2-3; D is possibly TRBD2 (6 bases). This TCR was recovered from a man over 45 in good health and CMV-seropositive. In DNA, the CDR3 is TGCAGTGTTCCAGGGACTTTCCCGCAGTATTTT. This codes for CSVPGTFPQYF.